This T cell receptor beta chain is drawn from a study of blood T cells in healthy people across ages. Study conclusions and caveats: Unsorted PBMC input precluded a conclusive naive versus antigen-experienced comparison. Researchers report that TCR beta diversity correlated strongly with naive T cell percentage. The long-lived group displayed more naive CD4+ cells, plus higher diversity, than the aged donors did.

The authors ran a second PCR of roughly 6 to 12 cycles using a sample-barcoded 5' primer and a J-beta primer mix. TCRdb itself ran the 5' RACE reads through MiXCR, one entry per CDR3 protein. This table has approximately 1.5 million distinct CDR3 sequences, roughly 30% appearing once. It was about 10 milliliters of peripheral blood that were drawn from each donor. CDR3 size: 14 residues. Germline lookup yields CDR1 SGHKS and CDR2 YYEKEE (reference sequence). The V and J ends lost 6 bases and 2 bases respectively, with 14 bases between them. In the case of this clonotype: The target antigen is unknown.

The specimen sequenced was blood. The sequence came from a woman in her twenties or thirties in good health. The chain uses TRBV5-5 and TRBJ1-1; D unresolved. CDR3 sequence reads: CASTHPTVNTEAFF. DNA of the CDR3: TGTGCCAGCACCCATCCGACGGTTAACACTGAAGCTTTCTTT.